A few counts support the clone carrying this TCR beta chain. Its antigen is still unknown. This sample was taken from a study of T-cell memory formation after mild COVID-19. Study-wide background: TCR clusters mostly belonged to single donors. Whole-study findings and limits: That cross-reactive memory joined was suggested by some responding clones appearing in pre-infection memory. Clones contracting day 15 to 85 were balanced CD4/CD8; later expanders leaned CD4+.

TCR alpha and TCR beta cDNA libraries carrying sample barcodes and UMIs came from 5'RACE with constant-segment primers. Via MiXCR, TCRdb re-called the 5' RACE reads, giving one row per CDR3 protein. The profile covers fewer than 350,000 distinct CDR3 sequences, with approximately 14% appearing a single time and around 20% taken by the ten largest. Germline lookup yields CDR1 MRHNA and CDR2 SNTAGT. V lost 10 bases, J lost 4 bases, and 17 bases lay in between. The CDR3 totals 13 residues. This clonotype was sampled from a man aged 18 to 29 who had mild COVID-19 (a few samples of this study predate the infection). Cell type and time point are not known. The sequenced material came from PBMCs or a T cell subset sorted from them (not recorded which). This sequence joins TRBV6-4 and TRBJ2-7; D unresolved. CDR3 in amino acids: CATEHLALYEQYF. The CDR3, as DNA: TGTGCCACTGAACACCTCGCCCTGTACGAGCAGTACTTC.